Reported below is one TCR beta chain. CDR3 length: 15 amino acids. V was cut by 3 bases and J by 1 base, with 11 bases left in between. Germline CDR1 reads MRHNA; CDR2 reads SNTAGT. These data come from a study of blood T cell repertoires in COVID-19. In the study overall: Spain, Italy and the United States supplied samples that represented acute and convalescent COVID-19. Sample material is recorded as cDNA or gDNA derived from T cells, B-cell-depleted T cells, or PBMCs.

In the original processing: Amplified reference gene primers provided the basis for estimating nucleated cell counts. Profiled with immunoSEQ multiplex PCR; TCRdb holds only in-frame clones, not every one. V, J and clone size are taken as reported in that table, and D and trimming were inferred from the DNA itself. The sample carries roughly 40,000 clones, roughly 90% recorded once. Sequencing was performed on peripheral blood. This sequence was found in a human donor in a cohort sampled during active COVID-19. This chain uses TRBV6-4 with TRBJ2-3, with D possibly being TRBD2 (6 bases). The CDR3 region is CASSEAGGGTDTQYF. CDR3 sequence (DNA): TGTGCCAGCAGTGAGGCAGGAGGGGGCACAGATACGCAGTATTTT.